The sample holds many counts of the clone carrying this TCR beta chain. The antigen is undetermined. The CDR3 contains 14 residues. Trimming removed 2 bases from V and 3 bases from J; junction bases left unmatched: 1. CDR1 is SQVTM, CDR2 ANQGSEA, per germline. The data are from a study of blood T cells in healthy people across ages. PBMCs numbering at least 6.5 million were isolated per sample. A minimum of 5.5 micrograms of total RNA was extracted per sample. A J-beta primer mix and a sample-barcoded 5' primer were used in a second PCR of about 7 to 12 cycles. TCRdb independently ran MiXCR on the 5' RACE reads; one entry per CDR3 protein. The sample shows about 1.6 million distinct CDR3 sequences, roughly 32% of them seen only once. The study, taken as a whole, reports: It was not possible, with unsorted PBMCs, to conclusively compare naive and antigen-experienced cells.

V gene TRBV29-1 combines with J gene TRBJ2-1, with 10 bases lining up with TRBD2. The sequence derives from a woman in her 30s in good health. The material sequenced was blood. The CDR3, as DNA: TGCAGCGTTGAAACTAGCGGGAACTACAATGAGCAGTTCTTC. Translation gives CSVETSGNYNEQFF.